This TCR beta chain was captured by sequencing in a study of shared clonotypes between healthy human individuals. About the study: Ranging from 18 to 49 in age, donors were a couple of women and a few men.

This clone was observed once. This CDR3 is also generated by other DNA sequences in the sample. Deep was the level at which the assay was run. Clones were read by immunoSEQ multiplex PCR, and TCRdb kept only the in-frame ones, dropping some. Of some 2.1 million clones in the sample, roughly 93% were seen once. From germline, CDR1 is SGDLS and CDR2 YYNGEE. The CDR3 length is 15 residues. Trimming left V 0 bases short and J 0 bases short, with 10 bases between. Naive CD8 cells were CD45RO-negative, positively selected for CCR7, excluding terminally differentiated effector memory CD45RA+ cells. Adults of Caucasian background living in Nashville, Tennessee made up all donors.

The chain is built from TRBV9 and TRBJ2-7, with D tentatively TRBD2 (6 bases). The TCR was taken from a man younger than 30 in good health. Some clones in this sample may be carry-over from other donors' samples. Sequencing input: naive CD8+ T cells from PBMCs. The CDR3 nucleotides read TGTGCCAGCAGCGTAGGGGGACTTAGCTCCTACGAGCAGTACTTC. Its translation: CASSVGGLSSYEQYF.